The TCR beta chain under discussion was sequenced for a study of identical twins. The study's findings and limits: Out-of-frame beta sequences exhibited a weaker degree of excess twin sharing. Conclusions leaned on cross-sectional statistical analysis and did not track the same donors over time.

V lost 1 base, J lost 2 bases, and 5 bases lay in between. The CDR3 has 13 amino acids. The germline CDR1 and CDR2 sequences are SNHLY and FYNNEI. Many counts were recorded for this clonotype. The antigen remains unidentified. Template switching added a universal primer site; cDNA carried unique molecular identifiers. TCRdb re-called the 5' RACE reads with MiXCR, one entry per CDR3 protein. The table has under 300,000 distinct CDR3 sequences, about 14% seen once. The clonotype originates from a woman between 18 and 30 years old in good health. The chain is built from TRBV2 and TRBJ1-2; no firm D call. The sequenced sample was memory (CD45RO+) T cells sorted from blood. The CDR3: CASSEEQNYGYTF. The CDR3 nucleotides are TGTGCCAGCAGTGAAGAACAGAACTATGGCTACACCTTC.